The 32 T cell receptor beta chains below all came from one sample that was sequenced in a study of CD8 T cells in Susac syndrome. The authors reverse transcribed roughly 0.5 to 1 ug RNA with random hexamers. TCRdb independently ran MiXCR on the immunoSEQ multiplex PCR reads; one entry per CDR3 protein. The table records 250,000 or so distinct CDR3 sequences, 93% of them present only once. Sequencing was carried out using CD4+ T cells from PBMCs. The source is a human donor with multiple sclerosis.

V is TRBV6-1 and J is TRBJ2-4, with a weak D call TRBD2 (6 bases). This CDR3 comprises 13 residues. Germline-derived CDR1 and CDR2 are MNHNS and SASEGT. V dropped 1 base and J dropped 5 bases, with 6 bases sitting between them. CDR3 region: CASSEGGENIQYF. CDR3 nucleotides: TGTGCCAGCAGTGAAGGGGGGGAAAACATTCAGTACTTC.

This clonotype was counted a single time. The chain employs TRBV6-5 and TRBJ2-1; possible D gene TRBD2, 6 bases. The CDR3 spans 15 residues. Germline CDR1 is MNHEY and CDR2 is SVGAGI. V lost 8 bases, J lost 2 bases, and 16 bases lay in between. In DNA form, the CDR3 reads TGTGCCAGCGGCCGGGGGAGTCCAGCCTACAATGAGCAGTTCTTC. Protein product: CASGRGSPAYNEQFF.

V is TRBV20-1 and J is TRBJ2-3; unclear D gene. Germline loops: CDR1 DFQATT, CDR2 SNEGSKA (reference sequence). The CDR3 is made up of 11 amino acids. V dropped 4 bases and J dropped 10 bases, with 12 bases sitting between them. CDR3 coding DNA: TGCAGTGCTACCCGACCCGTAGCGCAGTATTTT. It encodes CSATRPVAQYF.

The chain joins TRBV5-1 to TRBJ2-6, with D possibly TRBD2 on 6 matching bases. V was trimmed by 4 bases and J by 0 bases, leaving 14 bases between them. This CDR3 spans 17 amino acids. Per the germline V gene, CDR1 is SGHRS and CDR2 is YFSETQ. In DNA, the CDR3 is TGCGCCAGCAGCGGGTACGGGACTTACTCTGGGGCCAACGTCCTGACTTTC. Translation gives CASSGYGTYSGANVLTF.

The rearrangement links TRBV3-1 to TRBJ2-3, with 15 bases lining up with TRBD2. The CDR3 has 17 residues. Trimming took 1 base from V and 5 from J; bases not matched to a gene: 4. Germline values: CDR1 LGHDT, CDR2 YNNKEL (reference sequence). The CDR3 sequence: CASSQVGGLAGGDTQYF. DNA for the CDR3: TGTGCCAGCAGCCAAGTCGGGGGACTAGCGGGAGGAGATACGCAGTATTTT.

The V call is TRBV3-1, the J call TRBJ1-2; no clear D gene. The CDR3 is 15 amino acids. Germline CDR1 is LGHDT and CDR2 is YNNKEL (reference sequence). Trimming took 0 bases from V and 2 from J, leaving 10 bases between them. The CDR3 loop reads CASSQEAVGNYGYTF. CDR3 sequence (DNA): TGTGCCAGCAGCCAAGAAGCAGTGGGGAACTATGGCTACACCTTC. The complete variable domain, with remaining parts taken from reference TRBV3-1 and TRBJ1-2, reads DTAVSQTPKYLVTQMGNDKSIKCEQNLGHDTMYWYKQDSKKFLKIMFSYNNKELIINETVPNRFSPKSPDKAHLNLHINSLELGDSAVYFCASSQEAVGNYGYTFGSGTRLTVV.

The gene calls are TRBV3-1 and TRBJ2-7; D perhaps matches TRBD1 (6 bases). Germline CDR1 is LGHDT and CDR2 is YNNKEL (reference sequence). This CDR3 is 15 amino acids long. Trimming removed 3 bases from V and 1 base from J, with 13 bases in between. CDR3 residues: CASSHLGTPSYEQYF. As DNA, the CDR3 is TGTGCCAGCAGCCACCTCGGGACACCTTCCTACGAGCAGTACTTC.

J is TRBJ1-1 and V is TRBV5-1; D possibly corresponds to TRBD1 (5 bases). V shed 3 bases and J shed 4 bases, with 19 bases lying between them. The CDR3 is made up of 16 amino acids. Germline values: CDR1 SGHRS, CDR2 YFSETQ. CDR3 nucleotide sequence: TGCGCCAGCAGCTCTAGGATGACGGGGCTAATCACTGAAGCTTTCTTT. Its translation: CASSSRMTGLITEAFF. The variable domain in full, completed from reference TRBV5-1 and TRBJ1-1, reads KAGVTQTPRYLIKTRGQQVTLSCSPISGHRSVSWYQQTPGQGLQFLFEYFSETQRNKGNFPGRFSGRQFSNSRSEMNVSTLELGDSALYLCASSSRMTGLITEAFFGQGTRLTVV.

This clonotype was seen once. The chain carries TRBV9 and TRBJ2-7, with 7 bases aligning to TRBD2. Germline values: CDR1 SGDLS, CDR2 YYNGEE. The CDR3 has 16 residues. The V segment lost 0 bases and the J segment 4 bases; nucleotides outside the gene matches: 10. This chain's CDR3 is CASSVAWASGTYEQYF. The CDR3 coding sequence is TGTGCCAGCAGCGTAGCTTGGGCTAGCGGAACTTACGAGCAGTACTTC.

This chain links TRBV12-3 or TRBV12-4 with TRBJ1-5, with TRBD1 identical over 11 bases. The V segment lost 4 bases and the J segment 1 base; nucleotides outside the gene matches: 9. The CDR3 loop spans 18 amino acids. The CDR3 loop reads CASSSWTGGYGSNQPQHF. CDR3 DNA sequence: TGTGCCAGCAGTTCCTGGACAGGGGGCTATGGGAGCAATCAGCCCCAGCATTTT.

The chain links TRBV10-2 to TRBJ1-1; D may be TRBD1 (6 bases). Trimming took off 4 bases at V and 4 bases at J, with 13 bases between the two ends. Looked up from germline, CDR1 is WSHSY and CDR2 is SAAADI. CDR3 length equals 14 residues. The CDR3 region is CASSGRTEGTEAFF. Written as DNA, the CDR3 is TGCGCCAGCAGTGGCCGGACAGAGGGCACTGAAGCTTTCTTT.

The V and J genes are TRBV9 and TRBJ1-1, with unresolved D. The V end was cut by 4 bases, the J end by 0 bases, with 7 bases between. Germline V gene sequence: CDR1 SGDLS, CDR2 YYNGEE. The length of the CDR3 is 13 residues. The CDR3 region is CASSTQLNTEAFF. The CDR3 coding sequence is TGTGCCAGCAGCACACAATTGAACACTGAAGCTTTCTTT.

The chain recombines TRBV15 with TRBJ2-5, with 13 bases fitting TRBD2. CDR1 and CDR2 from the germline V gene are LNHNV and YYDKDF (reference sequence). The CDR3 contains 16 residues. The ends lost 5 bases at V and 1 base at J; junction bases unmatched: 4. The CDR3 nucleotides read TGTGCCACCAGCGGACGACTAGCGGGGGGCCAAGAGACCCAGTACTTC. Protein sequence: CATSGRLAGGQETQYF.

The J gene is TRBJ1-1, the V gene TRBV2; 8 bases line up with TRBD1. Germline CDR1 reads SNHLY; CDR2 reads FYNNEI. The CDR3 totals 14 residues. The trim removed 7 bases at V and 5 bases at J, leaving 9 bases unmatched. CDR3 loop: CASTKTGVVTEAFF. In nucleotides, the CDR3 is TGTGCCAGCACGAAGACAGGGGTGGTTACTGAAGCTTTCTTT.

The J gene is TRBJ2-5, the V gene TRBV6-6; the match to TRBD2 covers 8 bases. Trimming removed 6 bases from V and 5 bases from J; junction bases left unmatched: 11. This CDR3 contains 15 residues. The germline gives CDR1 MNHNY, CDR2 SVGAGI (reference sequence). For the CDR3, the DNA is TGTGCCAGCAGCCCGGGACTAGTAGGAGTGGAGACCCAGTACTTC. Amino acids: CASSPGLVGVETQYF.

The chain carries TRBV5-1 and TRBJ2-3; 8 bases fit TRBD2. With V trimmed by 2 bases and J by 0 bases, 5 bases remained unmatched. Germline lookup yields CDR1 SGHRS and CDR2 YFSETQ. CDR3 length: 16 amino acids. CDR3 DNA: TGCGCCAGCAGCTTTAACGGGGGGGCAAGCACAGATACGCAGTATTTT. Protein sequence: CASSFNGGASTDTQYF.

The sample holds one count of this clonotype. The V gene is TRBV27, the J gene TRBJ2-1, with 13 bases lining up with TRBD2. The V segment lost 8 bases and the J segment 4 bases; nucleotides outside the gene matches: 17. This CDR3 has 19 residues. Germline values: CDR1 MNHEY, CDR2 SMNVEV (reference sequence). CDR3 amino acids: CASGRGLAGRAGPYNEQFF. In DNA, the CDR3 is TGTGCCAGCGGAAGGGGACTAGCGGGAAGAGCGGGCCCTTACAATGAGCAGTTCTTC.

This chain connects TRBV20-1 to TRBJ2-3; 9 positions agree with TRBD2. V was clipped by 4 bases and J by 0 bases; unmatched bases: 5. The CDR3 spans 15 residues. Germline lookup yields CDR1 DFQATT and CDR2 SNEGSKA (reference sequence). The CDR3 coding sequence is TGCAGTGCTACCCCTAGCGGGGCTAGCACAGATACGCAGTATTTT. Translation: CSATPSGASTDTQYF.

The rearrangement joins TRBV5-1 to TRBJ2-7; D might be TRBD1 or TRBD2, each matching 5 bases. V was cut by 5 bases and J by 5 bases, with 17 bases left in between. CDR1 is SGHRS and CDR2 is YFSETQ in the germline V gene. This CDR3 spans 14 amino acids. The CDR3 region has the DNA TGCGCCAGCAGTGGGGCGGGCCCTCACAACGAGCAGTACTTC. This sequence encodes CASSGAGPHNEQYF.

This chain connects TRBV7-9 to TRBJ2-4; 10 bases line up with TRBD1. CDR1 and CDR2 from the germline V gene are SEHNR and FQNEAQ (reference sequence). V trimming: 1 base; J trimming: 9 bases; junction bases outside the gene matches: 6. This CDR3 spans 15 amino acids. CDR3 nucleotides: TGTGCCAGCAGCTTAGAAGGGACAGGGGTCGTCATTCAGTACTTC. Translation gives CASSLEGTGVVIQYF.

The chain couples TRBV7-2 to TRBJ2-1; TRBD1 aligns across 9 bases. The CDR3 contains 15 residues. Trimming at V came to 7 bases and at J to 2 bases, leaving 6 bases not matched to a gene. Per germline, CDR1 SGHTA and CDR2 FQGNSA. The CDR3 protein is CASKGGTGTYNEQFF. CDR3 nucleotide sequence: TGTGCCAGCAAGGGGGGGACAGGGACCTACAATGAGCAGTTCTTC.

CDR3: CASRPGTTDTQYF. The CDR3 DNA is TGTGCCAGCAGGCCCGGGACCACAGATACGCAGTATTTT. The rearrangement uses TRBV12-3 or TRBV12-4 and TRBJ2-3, with D tentatively TRBD1 or TRBD2 (5 bases each). Trimming removed 6 bases at V and 2 bases at J, with 9 bases between. The CDR3 totals 13 residues.

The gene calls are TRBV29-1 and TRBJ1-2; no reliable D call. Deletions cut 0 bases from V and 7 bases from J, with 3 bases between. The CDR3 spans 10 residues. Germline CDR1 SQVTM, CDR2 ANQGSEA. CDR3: CSVEESGYTF. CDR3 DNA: TGCAGCGTTGAAGAGTCTGGCTACACCTTC. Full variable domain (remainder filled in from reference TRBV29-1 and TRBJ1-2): SAVISQKPSRDICQRGTSLTIQCQVDSQVTMMFWYRQQPGQSLTLIATANQGSEATYESGFVIDKFPISRPNLTFSTLTVSNMSPEDSSIYLCSVEESGYTFGSGTRLTVV.

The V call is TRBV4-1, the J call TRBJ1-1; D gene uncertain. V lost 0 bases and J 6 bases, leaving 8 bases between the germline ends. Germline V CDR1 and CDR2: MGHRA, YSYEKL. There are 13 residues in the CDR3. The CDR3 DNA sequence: TGCGCCAGCAGCCAAGAGGGTTGGGCTGAAGCTTTCTTT. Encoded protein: CASSQEGWAEAFF.

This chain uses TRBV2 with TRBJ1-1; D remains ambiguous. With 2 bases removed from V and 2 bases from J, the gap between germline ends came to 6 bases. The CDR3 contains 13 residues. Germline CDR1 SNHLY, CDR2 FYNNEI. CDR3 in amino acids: CASSERRNTEAFF. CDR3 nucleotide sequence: TGTGCCAGCAGTGAACGACGAAACACTGAAGCTTTCTTT.

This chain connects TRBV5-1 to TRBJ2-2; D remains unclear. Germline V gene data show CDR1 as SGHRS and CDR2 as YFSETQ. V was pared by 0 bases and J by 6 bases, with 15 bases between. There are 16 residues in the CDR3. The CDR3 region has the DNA TGCGCCAGCAGCTTGGCGGCCAGCGAATTTCCCGGGGAGCTGTTTTTT. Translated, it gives CASSLAASEFPGELFF.

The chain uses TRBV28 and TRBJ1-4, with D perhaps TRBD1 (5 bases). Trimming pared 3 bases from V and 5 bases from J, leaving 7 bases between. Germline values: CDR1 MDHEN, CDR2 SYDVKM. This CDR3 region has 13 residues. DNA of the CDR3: TGTGCCAGCAGTTTGCCAGGGAATGAAAAACTGTTTTTT. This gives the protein CASSLPGNEKLFF.

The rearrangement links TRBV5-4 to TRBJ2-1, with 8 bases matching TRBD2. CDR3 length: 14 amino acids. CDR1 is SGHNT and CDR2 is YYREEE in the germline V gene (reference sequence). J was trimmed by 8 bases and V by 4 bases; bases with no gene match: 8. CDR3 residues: CASSLGLGGDEQFF. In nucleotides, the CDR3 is TGTGCCAGCAGCCTGGGACTAGGTGGGGATGAGCAGTTCTTC. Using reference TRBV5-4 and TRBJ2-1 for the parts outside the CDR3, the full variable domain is ETGVTQSPTHLIKTRGQQVTLRCSSQSGHNTVSWYQQALGQGPQFIFQYYREEENGRGNFPPRFSGLQFPNYSSELNVNALELDDSALYLCASSLGLGGDEQFFGPGTRLTVL.

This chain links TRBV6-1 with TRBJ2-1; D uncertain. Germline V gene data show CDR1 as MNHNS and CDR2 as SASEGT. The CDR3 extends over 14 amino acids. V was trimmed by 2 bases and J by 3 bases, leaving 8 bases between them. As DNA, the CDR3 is TGTGCCAGCAGTGAACTAAGGGTCTACAATGAGCAGTTCTTC. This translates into CASSELRVYNEQFF.

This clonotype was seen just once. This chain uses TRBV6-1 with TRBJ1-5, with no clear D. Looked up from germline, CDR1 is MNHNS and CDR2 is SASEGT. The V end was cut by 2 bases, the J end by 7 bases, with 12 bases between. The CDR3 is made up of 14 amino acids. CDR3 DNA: TGTGCCAGCAGTGAACAAGGAAAGGACCAGCCCCAGCATTTT. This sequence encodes CASSEQGKDQPQHF.

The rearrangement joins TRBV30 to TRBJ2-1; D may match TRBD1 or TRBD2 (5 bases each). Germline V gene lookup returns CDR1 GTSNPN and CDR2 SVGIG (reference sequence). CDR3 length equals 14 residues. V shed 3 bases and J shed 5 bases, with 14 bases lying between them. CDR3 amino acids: CAWRGTLGHNEQFF. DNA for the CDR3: TGTGCCTGGAGGGGGACCCTTGGCCACAATGAGCAGTTCTTC.

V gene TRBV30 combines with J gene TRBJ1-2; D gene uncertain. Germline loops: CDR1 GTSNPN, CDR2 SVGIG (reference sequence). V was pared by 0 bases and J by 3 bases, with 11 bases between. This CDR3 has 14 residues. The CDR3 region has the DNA TGTGCCTGGAGTGTCTTGACTTCAGACTATGGCTACACCTTC. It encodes CAWSVLTSDYGYTF.